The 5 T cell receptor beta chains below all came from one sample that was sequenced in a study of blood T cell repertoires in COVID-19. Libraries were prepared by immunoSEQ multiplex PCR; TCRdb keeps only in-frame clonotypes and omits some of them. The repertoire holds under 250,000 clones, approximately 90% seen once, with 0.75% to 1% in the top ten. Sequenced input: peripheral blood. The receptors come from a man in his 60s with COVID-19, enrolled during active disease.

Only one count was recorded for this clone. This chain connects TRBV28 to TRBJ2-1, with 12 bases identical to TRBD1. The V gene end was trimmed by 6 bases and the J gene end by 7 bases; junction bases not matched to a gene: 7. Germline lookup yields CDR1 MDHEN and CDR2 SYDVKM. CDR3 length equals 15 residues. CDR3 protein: CASRPGTGGVNEQFF. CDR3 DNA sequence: TGTGCCAGCAGACCCGGGACAGGGGGCGTGAATGAGCAGTTCTTC.

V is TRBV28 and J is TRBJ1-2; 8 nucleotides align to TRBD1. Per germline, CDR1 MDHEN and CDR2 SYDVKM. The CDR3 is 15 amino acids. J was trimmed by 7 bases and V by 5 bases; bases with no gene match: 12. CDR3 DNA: TGTGCCAGCAGTGCCGTGGACAGGGACTCGGTTGGCTACACCTTC. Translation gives CASSAVDRDSVGYTF.

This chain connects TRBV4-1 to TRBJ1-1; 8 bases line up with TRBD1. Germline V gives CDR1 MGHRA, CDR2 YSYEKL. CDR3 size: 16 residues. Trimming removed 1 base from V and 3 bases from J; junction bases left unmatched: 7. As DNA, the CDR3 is TGCGCCAGCAGCCAAGCCAGCGGGACAGGTTACACTGAAGCTTTCTTT. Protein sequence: CASSQASGTGYTEAFF.

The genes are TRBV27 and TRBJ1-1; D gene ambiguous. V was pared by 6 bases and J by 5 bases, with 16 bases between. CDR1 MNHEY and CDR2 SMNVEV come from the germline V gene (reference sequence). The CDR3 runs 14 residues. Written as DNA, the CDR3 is TGTGCCAGCAGCCCCCCCCTGGGCCGGACTGAAGCTTTCTTT. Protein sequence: CASSPPLGRTEAFF.

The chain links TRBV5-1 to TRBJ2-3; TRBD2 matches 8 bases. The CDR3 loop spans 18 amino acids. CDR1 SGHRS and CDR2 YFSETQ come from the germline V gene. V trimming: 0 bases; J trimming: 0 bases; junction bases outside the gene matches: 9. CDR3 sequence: CASSLAAGATISTDTQYF. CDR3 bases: TGCGCCAGCAGCTTGGCAGCGGGGGCCACCATTAGCACAGATACGCAGTATTTT.